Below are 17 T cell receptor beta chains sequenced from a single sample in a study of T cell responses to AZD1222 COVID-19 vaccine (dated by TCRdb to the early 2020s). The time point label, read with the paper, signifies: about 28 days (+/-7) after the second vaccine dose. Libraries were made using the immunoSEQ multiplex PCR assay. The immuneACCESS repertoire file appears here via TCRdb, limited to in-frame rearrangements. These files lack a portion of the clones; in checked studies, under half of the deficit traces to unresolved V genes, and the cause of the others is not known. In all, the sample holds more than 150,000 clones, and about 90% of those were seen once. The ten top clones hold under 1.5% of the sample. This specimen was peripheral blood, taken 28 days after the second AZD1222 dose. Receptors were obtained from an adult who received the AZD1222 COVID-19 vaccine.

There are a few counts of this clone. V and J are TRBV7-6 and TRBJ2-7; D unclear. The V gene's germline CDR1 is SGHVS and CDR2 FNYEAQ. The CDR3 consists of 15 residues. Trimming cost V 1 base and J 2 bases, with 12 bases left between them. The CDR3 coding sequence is TGTGCCAGCAGCTTAGAAGTTGGCACTACCTACGAGCAGTACTTC. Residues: CASSLEVGTTYEQYF. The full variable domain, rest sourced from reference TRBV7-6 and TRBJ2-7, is GAGVSQSPRYKVTKRGQDVALRCDPISGHVSLYWYRQALGQGPEFLTYFNYEAQQDKSGLPNDRFSAERPEGSISTLTIQRTEQRDSAMYRCASSLEVGTTYEQYFGPGTRLTVT.

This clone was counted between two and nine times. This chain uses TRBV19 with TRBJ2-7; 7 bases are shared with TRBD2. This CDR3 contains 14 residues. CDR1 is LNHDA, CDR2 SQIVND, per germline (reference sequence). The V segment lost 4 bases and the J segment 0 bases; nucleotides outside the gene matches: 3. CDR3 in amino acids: CASSSGGSSYEQYF. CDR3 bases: TGTGCCAGTAGTAGCGGGGGTAGCTCCTACGAGCAGTACTTC.

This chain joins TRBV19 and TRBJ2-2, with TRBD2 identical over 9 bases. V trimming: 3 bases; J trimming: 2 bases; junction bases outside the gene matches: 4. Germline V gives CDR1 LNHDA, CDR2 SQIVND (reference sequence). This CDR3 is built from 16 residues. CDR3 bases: TGTGCCAGTAGTATTTTAGCGGGGGACAACACCGGGGAGCTGTTTTTT. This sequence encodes CASSILAGDNTGELFF.

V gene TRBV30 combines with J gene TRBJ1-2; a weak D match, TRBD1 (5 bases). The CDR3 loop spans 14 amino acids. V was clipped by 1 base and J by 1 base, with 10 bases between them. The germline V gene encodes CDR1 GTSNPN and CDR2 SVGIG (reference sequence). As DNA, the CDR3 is TGTGCCTGGAGTGGGGCAGGGTTTAACTATGGCTACACCTTC. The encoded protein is CAWSGAGFNYGYTF.

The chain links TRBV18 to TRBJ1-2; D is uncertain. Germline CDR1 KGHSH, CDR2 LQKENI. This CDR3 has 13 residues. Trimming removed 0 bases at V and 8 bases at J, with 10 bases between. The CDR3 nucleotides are TGTGCCAGCTCACCACCGGGTACGGGGGGCTACACCTTC. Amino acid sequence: CASSPPGTGGYTF.

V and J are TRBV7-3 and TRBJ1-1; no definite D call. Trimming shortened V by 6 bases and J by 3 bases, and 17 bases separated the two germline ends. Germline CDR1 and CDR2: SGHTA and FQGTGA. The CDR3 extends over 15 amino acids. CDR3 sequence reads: CASSPWGDTDTEAFF. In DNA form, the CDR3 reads TGTGCCAGCAGTCCGTGGGGAGATACGGACACTGAAGCTTTCTTT.

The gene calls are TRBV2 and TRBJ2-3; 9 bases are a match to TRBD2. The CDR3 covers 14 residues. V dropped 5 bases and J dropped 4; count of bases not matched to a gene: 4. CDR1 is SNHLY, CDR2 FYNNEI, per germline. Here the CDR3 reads CASSLLAGADTQYF. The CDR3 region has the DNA TGTGCCAGCAGTTTACTAGCGGGCGCAGATACGCAGTATTTT.

CDR3 in amino acids: CASSPRGGNTGELFF. CDR3 coding DNA: TGTGCCAGCAGCCCCCGGGGGGGGAACACCGGGGAGCTGTTTTTT. The rearrangement links TRBV6-5 to TRBJ2-2; TRBD2 agrees at 8 bases. V was pared by 6 bases and J by 1 base, with 4 bases of the junction left unmatched. Germline assignment: CDR1 MNHEY and CDR2 SVGAGI. This CDR3 region has 15 residues.

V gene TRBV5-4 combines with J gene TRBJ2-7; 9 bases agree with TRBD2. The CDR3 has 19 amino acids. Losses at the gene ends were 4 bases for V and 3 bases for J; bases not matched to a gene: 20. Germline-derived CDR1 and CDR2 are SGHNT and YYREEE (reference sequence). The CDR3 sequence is CASSRRGTQGLAGSYEQYF. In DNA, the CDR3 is TGTGCCAGCAGCCGGCGCGGCACCCAAGGGCTAGCGGGGAGCTACGAGCAGTACTTC.

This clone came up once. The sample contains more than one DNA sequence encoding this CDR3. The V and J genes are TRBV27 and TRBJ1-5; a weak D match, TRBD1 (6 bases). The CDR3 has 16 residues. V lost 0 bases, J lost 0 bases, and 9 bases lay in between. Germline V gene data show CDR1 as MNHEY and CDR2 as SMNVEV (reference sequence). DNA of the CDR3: TGTGCCAGCAGTTTATCCGGGACATATAGCAATCAGCCCCAGCATTTT. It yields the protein CASSLSGTYSNQPQHF.

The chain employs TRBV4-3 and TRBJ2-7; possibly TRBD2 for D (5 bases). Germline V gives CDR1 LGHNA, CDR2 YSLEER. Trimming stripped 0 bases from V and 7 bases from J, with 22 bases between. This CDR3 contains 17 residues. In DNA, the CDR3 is TGCGCCAGCAGCCAAGATCGAGGACTCCGGGCTTTTTGGGAGCAGTACTTC. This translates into CASSQDRGLRAFWEQYF.

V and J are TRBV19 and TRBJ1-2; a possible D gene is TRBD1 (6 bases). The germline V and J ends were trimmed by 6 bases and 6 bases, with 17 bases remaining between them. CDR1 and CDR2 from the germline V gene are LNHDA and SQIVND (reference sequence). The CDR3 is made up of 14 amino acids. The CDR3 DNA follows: TGTGCCAGTAGCCAAAACCAGGGGAGCGATGGCTACACCTTC. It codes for CASSQNQGSDGYTF.

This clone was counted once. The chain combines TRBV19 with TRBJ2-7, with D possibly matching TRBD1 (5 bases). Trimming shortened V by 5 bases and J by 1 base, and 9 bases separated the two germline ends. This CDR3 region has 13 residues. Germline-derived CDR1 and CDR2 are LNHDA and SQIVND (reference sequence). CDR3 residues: CASSPQGSYEQYF. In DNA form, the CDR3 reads TGTGCCAGTAGTCCCCAGGGATCCTACGAGCAGTACTTC.

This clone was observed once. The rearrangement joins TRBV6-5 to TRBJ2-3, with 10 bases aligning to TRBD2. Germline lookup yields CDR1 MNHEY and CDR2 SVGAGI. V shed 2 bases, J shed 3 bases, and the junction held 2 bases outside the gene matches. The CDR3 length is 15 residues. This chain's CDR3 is CASSYTAGGTDTQYF. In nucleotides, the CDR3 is TGTGCCAGCAGTTACACAGCGGGGGGGACAGATACGCAGTATTTT.

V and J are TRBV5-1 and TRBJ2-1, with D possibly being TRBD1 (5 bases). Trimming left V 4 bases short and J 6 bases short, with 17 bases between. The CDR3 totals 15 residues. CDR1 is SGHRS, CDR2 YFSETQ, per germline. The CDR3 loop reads CASSPDRLRINEQFF. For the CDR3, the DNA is TGCGCCAGCAGCCCCGACAGATTGAGGATCAATGAGCAGTTCTTC.

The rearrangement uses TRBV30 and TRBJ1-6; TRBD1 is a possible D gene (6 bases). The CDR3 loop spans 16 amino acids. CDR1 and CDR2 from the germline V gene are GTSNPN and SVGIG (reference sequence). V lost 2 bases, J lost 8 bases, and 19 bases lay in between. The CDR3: CAWSPQGLYFDSPLHF. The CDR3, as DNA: TGTGCCTGGAGTCCCCAGGGGTTGTATTTTGATTCACCCCTCCACTTT.

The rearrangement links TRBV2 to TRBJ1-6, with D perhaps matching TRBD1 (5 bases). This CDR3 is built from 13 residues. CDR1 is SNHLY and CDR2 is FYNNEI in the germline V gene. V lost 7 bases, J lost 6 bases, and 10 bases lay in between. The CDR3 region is CASTQGSNSPLHF. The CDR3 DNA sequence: TGTGCCAGCACGCAGGGCAGTAATTCACCCCTCCACTTT.